Below, 30 T cell receptor beta chains from the same sample are listed, as sequenced in a study of blood T cell repertoires in COVID-19. This table comes from immunoSEQ multiplex PCR, and its TCRdb copy is limited to in-frame clones, with some not included. The sample records around 140,000 clones, 81% being singletons. The sample was peripheral blood. The receptors originated from a human donor in a cohort sampled during active COVID-19.

This clone turned up a few times. This chain connects TRBV3-1 (or the pseudogene TRBV3-2) to TRBJ1-1; D uncertain. The CDR3 is 16 amino acids. Germline V CDR1 and CDR2: LGHDT, YNNKEL (reference sequence). The V and J ends lost 4 bases and 3 bases respectively, with 18 bases between them. CDR3 residues: CASSPPWRGRYTEAFF. The CDR3, as DNA: TGTGCCAGCAGCCCACCATGGCGGGGAAGGTACACTGAAGCTTTCTTT.

This chain joins TRBV7-9 and TRBJ2-5; D is undetermined. V was shortened by 6 bases and J by 7 bases, with 18 bases between the two germline ends. The CDR3 loop spans 14 amino acids. Germline V lookup: CDR1 SEHNR, CDR2 FQNEAQ (reference sequence). The CDR3 DNA reads as TGTGCCAGCAGTTCCTCCGCAGTGACGGGGACCCAGTACTTC. Protein product: CASSSSAVTGTQYF.

This clone was seen just once. V usage is TRBV19 and J usage is TRBJ1-2; D uncertain. The CDR3 is 12 residues long. Per germline, CDR1 LNHDA and CDR2 SQIVND (reference sequence). DNA for the CDR3: TGTGCATCGGCCGAGACTCGCTATGGCTACACCTTC. Amino acids: CASAETRYGYTF.

J is TRBJ1-2 and V is TRBV6-1, with D perhaps matching TRBD1 (5 bases). The length of the CDR3 is 12 residues. Trimming shortened V by 2 bases and J by 5 bases, and 6 bases separated the two germline ends. CDR1 is MNHNS and CDR2 is SASEGT in the germline V gene. CDR3 DNA: TGTGCCAGCAGTGAACAGGGTTATGGCTACACCTTC. Translated, it gives CASSEQGYGYTF.

This chain joins TRBV10-1 and TRBJ1-5; 9 nucleotides line up with TRBD1. CDR1 WNHNN and CDR2 SYGVQD come from the germline V gene (reference sequence). V lost 6 bases, J lost 5 bases, and 8 bases stayed unmatched. The CDR3 runs 15 residues. CDR3 DNA sequence: TGCGCCAGCAGGCGGAACAGGGGGCAAGATCAGCCCCAGCATTTT. It translates to CASRRNRGQDQPQHF.

The rearrangement joins TRBV28 to TRBJ2-7; D is unclear. V lost 5 bases and J lost 6, with 5 bases in between. Germline CDR1 is MDHEN and CDR2 is SYDVKM. CDR3 size: 10 residues. CDR3 amino acids: CASSQIEQYF. CDR3 nucleotides: TGTGCCAGCAGTCAAATCGAGCAGTACTTC.

This sequence joins TRBV6-5 and TRBJ2-1; 7 nucleotides match TRBD1. This CDR3 spans 15 amino acids. The V gene's germline CDR1 is MNHEY and CDR2 SVGAGI. After removal of 8 bases from V and 13 bases from J, the junction contained 20 bases not matched to a gene. The CDR3 sequence: CASLLRGGEGAEQFF. CDR3 bases: TGTGCCAGCCTCCTTAGAGGGGGAGAGGGGGCCGAACAGTTCTTC.

The chain recombines TRBV6-5 with TRBJ1-2, with D uncertain. Germline assignment: CDR1 MNHEY and CDR2 SVGAGI. The CDR3 has 12 residues. Trimming left V 6 bases short and J 2 bases short, with 7 bases between. CDR3 DNA: TGTGCCAGCAGGGAGTTAAACTATGGCTACACCTTC. The encoded protein is CASRELNYGYTF.

There are a few counts of this clone. In DNA, the CDR3 is TGTGCCAGCAGCTACCACGGGGCCCAGTACTTC. This translates into CASSYHGAQYF. The chain uses TRBV6-5 and TRBJ2-5, with D possibly TRBD2 on 5 matching bases. V was trimmed by 6 bases and J by 9 bases, leaving 11 bases between them. CDR1 and CDR2 (germline): MNHEY, SVGAGI. CDR3 size: 11 residues.

This clone came up once. The chain employs TRBV4-3 and TRBJ2-7, with D perhaps TRBD2 (5 bases). Per germline, CDR1 LGHNA and CDR2 YSLEER. The CDR3 spans 14 residues. The V end was cut by 1 base, the J end by 1 base, with 8 bases between. CDR3 DNA sequence: TGCGCCAGCAGCCAAGTGGACTCTTCCTACGAGCAGTACTTC. Amino acids: CASSQVDSSYEQYF.

This clone came up once. The chain couples TRBV18 to TRBJ2-7; TRBD2 might be the D (5 bases). V was pared by 6 bases and J by 2 bases, with 11 bases between. CDR1 is KGHSH, CDR2 LQKENI, per germline. The CDR3 is 13 residues long. CDR3 sequence reads: CASSPGVTYEQYF. DNA of the CDR3: TGTGCCAGCTCCCCCGGGGTGACCTACGAGCAGTACTTC.

V and J are TRBV15 and TRBJ2-7; 7 positions match TRBD1. J lost 2 bases, V lost 3 bases, and 4 bases had no gene match. CDR1 LNHNV and CDR2 YYDKDF come from the germline V gene (reference sequence). The CDR3 sequence is 14 residues long. CDR3 loop: CATSRGTAPYEQYF. As DNA, the CDR3 is TGTGCCACCAGCAGGGGGACAGCACCCTACGAGCAGTACTTC.

The chain employs TRBV20-1 and TRBJ1-2; D might be TRBD1 (6 bases). Per the germline V gene, CDR1 is DFQATT and CDR2 is SNEGSKA (reference sequence). Trimming pared 3 bases from V and 4 bases from J, leaving 24 bases between. The CDR3 covers 17 residues. CDR3 sequence: CSASEPYPDRFGYGYTF. CDR3 DNA: TGCAGTGCTAGTGAACCCTACCCTGACAGGTTTGGCTATGGCTACACCTTC.

The chain joins TRBV28 to TRBJ2-5; 7 bases align to TRBD1. V lost 6 bases, J lost 3 bases, and 7 bases stayed unmatched. This CDR3 contains 14 residues. CDR1 and CDR2 (germline): MDHEN, SYDVKM. The CDR3 DNA reads TGTGCCAGCAGCGATACCGGGACAGAAGAGACCCAGTACTTC. It specifies CASSDTGTEETQYF. Full variable domain (remainder filled in from reference TRBV28 and TRBJ2-5): DVKVTQSSRYLVKRTGEKVFLECVQDMDHENMFWYRQDPGLGLRLIYFSYDVKMKEKGDIPEGYSVSREKKERFSLILESASTNQTSMYLCASSDTGTEETQYFGPGTRLLVL.

The rearrangement links TRBV7-9 to TRBJ2-7; 11 nucleotides align to TRBD2. This CDR3 spans 14 amino acids. Germline V gene lookup returns CDR1 SEHNR and CDR2 FQNEAQ (reference sequence). The V gene end was trimmed by 5 bases and the J gene end by 4 bases; junction bases not matched to a gene: 4. In DNA form, the CDR3 reads TGTGCCAGCAGCAAACTAGCGGGAGTATACGAGCAGTACTTC. Protein sequence: CASSKLAGVYEQYF.

The chain couples TRBV11-2 to TRBJ1-1, with D unresolved. V lost 4 bases and J lost 5, with 23 bases in between. The CDR3 is 17 residues long. In germline, CDR1 is SGHAT, CDR2 FQNNGV. The CDR3 loop is CASSSNGRRSRETEAFF. The CDR3, as DNA: TGTGCCAGCAGCTCTAACGGAAGACGTTCACGGGAGACTGAAGCTTTCTTT. The whole variable domain, filled in from reference TRBV11-2 and TRBJ1-1, reads EAGVAQSPRYKIIEKRQSVAFWCNPISGHATLYWYQQILGQGPKLLIQFQNNGVVDDSQLPKDRFSAERLKGVDSTLKIQPAKLEDSAVYLCASSSNGRRSRETEAFFGQGTRLTVV.

This chain joins TRBV6-1 and TRBJ1-4; D unclear. Germline CDR1 is MNHNS and CDR2 is SASEGT. This CDR3 region has 18 residues. Trimming took 1 base from V and 2 from J, leaving 17 bases between them. For the CDR3, the DNA is TGTGCCAGCAGTGAAGGCGGCAAATCGGGAACTACTAATGAAAAACTGTTTTTT. Translation: CASSEGGKSGTTNEKLFF.

The chain links TRBV15 to TRBJ2-6, with D perhaps matching TRBD2 (5 bases). This CDR3 has 16 amino acids. The ends were cut back, 1 base at V and 6 bases at J, with 13 bases in the middle. Germline assignment: CDR1 LNHNV and CDR2 YYDKDF (reference sequence). CDR3: CATSRGWVREANVLTF. CDR3 sequence (DNA): TGTGCCACCAGCAGAGGGTGGGTTCGGGAGGCCAACGTCCTGACTTTC.

CDR3 amino acids: CASQGGSYEQYF. CDR3 bases: TGTGCCAGCCAAGGGGGTTCCTACGAGCAGTACTTC. The chain has TRBV2 and TRBJ2-7, with D maybe TRBD1 (6 bases). The V and J ends lost 8 bases and 1 base respectively, with 9 bases between them. The CDR3 is 12 residues long. The germline V gene encodes CDR1 SNHLY and CDR2 FYNNEI.

This chain uses TRBV3-1 (or the pseudogene TRBV3-2) with TRBJ2-1; 7 bases map to TRBD1. CDR1 is LGHDT, CDR2 YNNKEL, per germline (reference sequence). CDR3 size: 15 residues. J lost 4 bases, V lost 4 bases, and 7 bases had no gene match. The CDR3 nucleotides are TGTGCCAGCAGCCCCGACGACAGGGTATACAATGAGCAGTTCTTC. It specifies CASSPDDRVYNEQFF.

J is TRBJ1-4 and V is TRBV4-2, with unresolved D. Trimming left V 4 bases short and J 8 bases short, with 14 bases between. The V gene's germline CDR1 is LGHNA and CDR2 YNFKEQ. The CDR3 has 14 amino acids. CDR3 region: CASSLRAYGEKLFF. In DNA form, the CDR3 reads TGTGCCAGCAGCCTGCGGGCCTACGGGGAAAAACTGTTTTTT.

V gene TRBV6-5 combines with J gene TRBJ1-3; possible D gene TRBD1, 5 bases. This CDR3 spans 15 amino acids. V lost 0 bases to trimming and J lost 3 bases, with 9 bases between them. Germline CDR1 is MNHEY and CDR2 is SVGAGI. The CDR3 is CASSYSNQGGNTIYF. CDR3 bases: TGTGCCAGCAGTTACTCGAACCAGGGTGGAAACACCATATATTTT.

V and J are TRBV7-2 and TRBJ2-1; TRBD2 matches 13 bases. CDR1 is SGHTA and CDR2 is FQGNSA in the germline V gene. V gave up 5 bases and J gave up 8 bases; unmatched junction bases: 3. The CDR3 is made up of 14 amino acids. The CDR3 sequence is CASSRTSGRHEQFF. The CDR3 DNA reads TGTGCCAGCAGCCGGACTAGCGGGAGACATGAGCAGTTCTTC.

The chain recombines TRBV10-3 with TRBJ2-1, with TRBD2 matching over 7 bases. The V gene end was trimmed by 9 bases and the J gene end by 5 bases; junction bases not matched to a gene: 1. Germline CDR1 ENHRY, CDR2 SYGVKD. There are 11 residues in the CDR3. Written as DNA, the CDR3 is TGTGCCATTGGGGGGGACAATGAGCAGTTCTTC. Translated, it gives CAIGGDNEQFF.

This sequence joins TRBV7-2 and TRBJ2-3, with D perhaps matching TRBD2 (5 bases). Germline values: CDR1 SGHTA, CDR2 FQGNSA. The CDR3 length is 15 residues. The V end lost 2 bases, the J end lost 3 bases, and 12 bases lay between the germline ends. In DNA, the CDR3 is TGTGCCAGCAGCTTAACCTTCGGGGAAACAGATACGCAGTATTTT. It yields the protein CASSLTFGETDTQYF.

This rearrangement joins TRBV24-1 to TRBJ2-3; 7 nucleotides line up with TRBD2. J was trimmed by 0 bases and V by 4 bases; bases with no gene match: 6. This CDR3 has 16 amino acids. CDR1 is KGHDR, CDR2 SFDVKD, per germline. The chain's CDR3 is CATSEPTGLSTDTQYF. The CDR3 DNA is TGTGCCACCAGTGAACCAACGGGACTAAGCACAGATACGCAGTATTTT.

The count of this clone is one. CDR3 coding DNA: TGTGCCAGCAGCCAAATCAATCAGCCCCAGCATTTT. It translates to CASSQINQPQHF. This chain links TRBV28 with TRBJ1-5; D is uncertain. Trimming took off 6 bases at V and 3 bases at J, with 6 bases between the two ends. The CDR3 contains 12 residues. Germline loops: CDR1 MDHEN, CDR2 SYDVKM.

This chain links TRBV28 with TRBJ2-7; TRBD1 matches 7 bases. V was clipped by 5 bases and J by 2 bases; unmatched bases: 9. Germline V gene lookup returns CDR1 MDHEN and CDR2 SYDVKM. This CDR3 has 15 residues. This CDR3 is CASSPHRGLAYEQYF. Here the CDR3 DNA reads TGTGCCAGCAGTCCCCACAGGGGTCTCGCCTACGAGCAGTACTTC.

V gene TRBV27 combines with J gene TRBJ2-5; 8 positions match TRBD1. V was pared by 5 bases and J by 1 base, with 6 bases of the junction left unmatched. The germline gives CDR1 MNHEY, CDR2 SMNVEV (reference sequence). The CDR3 totals 15 residues. CDR3 DNA sequence: TGTGCCAGCAGTAGAAGACAGGGGATCCAAGAGACCCAGTACTTC. It codes for CASSRRQGIQETQYF.

The chain links TRBV5-4 to TRBJ2-6, with 11 positions matching TRBD1. Germline CDR1 is SGHNT and CDR2 is YYREEE (reference sequence). The CDR3 consists of 16 residues. The V and J ends lost 4 bases and 4 bases, in that order; junction bases with no gene match: 4. The CDR3 region is CASSLGQGAGANVLTF. Written as DNA, the CDR3 is TGTGCCAGCAGCCTAGGACAGGGGGCAGGGGCCAACGTCCTGACTTTC.